The 26 T cell receptor beta chains reported below all come from one sample, sequenced in a study of identical twins. Using its own MiXCR run on the 5' RACE reads, TCRdb lists one record per CDR3 protein. The table shows approximately 470,000 distinct CDR3 sequences, with about 14% occurring only once. A further study also used this sample, focusing on yellow fever vaccine responses in identical twins.

Sequencing was carried out using CD4+ T cells sorted from blood. All receptors come from a woman aged 18-29 years in good health.

The sample holds a few counts of this clonotype. The chain recombines TRBV6-5 with TRBJ2-1; 8 positions match TRBD2. The CDR3 is made up of 17 amino acids. Unmatched junction bases numbered 13, after V lost 0 bases and J lost 9 bases. Germline values: CDR1 MNHEY, CDR2 SVGAGI. This chain's CDR3 is CASSYSGPTSGGREQFF. The CDR3 DNA reads as TGTGCCAGCAGTTACTCGGGGCCAACTAGCGGAGGACGTGAGCAGTTCTTC.

There are many counts of this clonotype. J is TRBJ2-1 and V is TRBV24-1, with 7 bases aligning to TRBD2. The trim removed 1 base at V and 5 bases at J, leaving 7 bases unmatched. CDR1 is KGHDR and CDR2 is SFDVKD in the germline V gene. The CDR3 length is 16 residues. This CDR3 is CATSDFQSGIDNEQFF. Written as DNA, the CDR3 is TGTGCCACCAGTGATTTTCAGAGCGGGATTGACAATGAGCAGTTCTTC.

This clonotype has a handful of counts. The chain joins TRBV5-1 to TRBJ2-1; no reliable D call. The germline V gene encodes CDR1 SGHRS and CDR2 YFSETQ. Trimming cost V 0 bases and J 5 bases, with 6 bases left between them. CDR3 size: 13 residues. CDR3 amino acids: CASSLVNDNEQFF. The CDR3 nucleotides read TGCGCCAGCAGCTTGGTCAACGACAATGAGCAGTTCTTC.

The gene calls are TRBV4-2 and TRBJ2-7; 7 bases are a match to TRBD1. The length of the CDR3 is 14 residues. Germline-derived CDR1 and CDR2 are LGHNA and YNFKEQ. The trim removed 1 base at V and 5 bases at J, leaving 5 bases unmatched. CDR3: CASSQVTGADEQYF. The DNA of the CDR3 is TGTGCCAGCAGCCAAGTCACAGGGGCGGACGAGCAGTACTTC.

The chain couples TRBV6-5 to TRBJ1-1, with TRBD1 matching 11 bases. Germline CDR1 MNHEY, CDR2 SVGAGI. With 4 bases clipped from V and 5 bases from J, the junction kept 3 bases outside the gene matches. CDR3 size: 14 residues. The CDR3 bases are TGTGCCAGCAGTTTTGGACAGGGGGCGACTGAAGCTTTCTTT. Encoded protein: CASSFGQGATEAFF.

A few counts support this clonotype. V gene TRBV5-1 combines with J gene TRBJ2-3; 8 bases align to TRBD1. This CDR3 is 14 amino acids long. The germline CDR1 and CDR2 sequences are SGHRS and YFSETQ. V was pared by 7 bases and J by 1 base, with 5 bases of the junction left unmatched. The CDR3 region is CASAGQGGTDTQYF. The CDR3 DNA sequence: TGCGCCAGCGCCGGACAGGGCGGCACAGATACGCAGTATTTT. The complete variable domain, with remaining parts taken from reference TRBV5-1 and TRBJ2-3, reads KAGVTQTPRYLIKTRGQQVTLSCSPISGHRSVSWYQQTPGQGLQFLFEYFSETQRNKGNFPGRFSGRQFSNSRSEMNVSTLELGDSALYLCASAGQGGTDTQYFGPGTRLTVL.

This clonotype has a handful of counts. This chain uses TRBV5-1 with TRBJ2-2; either TRBD1 or TRBD2 may supply D (5 bases each). The CDR3 runs 14 residues. Deletions cut 5 bases from V and 6 bases from J, with 14 bases between. Per germline, CDR1 SGHRS and CDR2 YFSETQ. CDR3 coding DNA: TGCGCCAGCAGGGGGCCCCTCGGGGCCGGGGAGCTGTTTTTT. Encoded protein: CASRGPLGAGELFF. The whole variable domain, remainder taken from reference TRBV5-1 and TRBJ2-2, is KAGVTQTPRYLIKTRGQQVTLSCSPISGHRSVSWYQQTPGQGLQFLFEYFSETQRNKGNFPGRFSGRQFSNSRSEMNVSTLELGDSALYLCASRGPLGAGELFFGEGSRLTVL.

This rearrangement joins TRBV14 to TRBJ2-7; 8 positions agree with TRBD1. CDR3 length: 13 residues. Germline lookup yields CDR1 SGHDN and CDR2 FVKESK. The V segment lost 6 bases and the J segment 5 bases; nucleotides outside the gene matches: 6. The CDR3: CASSRQGWHEQYF. As DNA, the CDR3 is TGTGCCAGCAGTCGACAGGGGTGGCACGAGCAGTACTTC.

This clonotype was observed many times. V usage is TRBV20-1 and J usage is TRBJ1-1; no definite D call. This CDR3 spans 13 amino acids. Deletions cut 5 bases from V and 2 bases from J, with 12 bases between. Germline V gene lookup returns CDR1 DFQATT and CDR2 SNEGSKA (reference sequence). The CDR3 DNA is TGCAGTGCTGGCGGGCTCCGAAACACTGAAGCTTTCTTT. Amino acid sequence: CSAGGLRNTEAFF.

The J gene is TRBJ2-5, the V gene TRBV19; D possibly corresponds to TRBD2 (6 bases). Germline lookup yields CDR1 LNHDA and CDR2 SQIVND (reference sequence). CDR3 length: 11 residues. The V gene lost 3 bases and the J gene lost 7 bases, with 6 bases spanning the gap. The CDR3, as DNA: TGTGCCAGTAGTATGGGGGGGACCCAGTACTTC. Protein sequence: CASSMGGTQYF. Drawing the rest from reference TRBV19 and TRBJ2-5, the complete variable domain is DGGITQSPKYLFRKEGQNVTLSCEQNLNHDAMYWYRQDPGQGLRLIYYSQIVNDFQKGDIAEGYSVSREKKESFPLTVTSAQKNPTAFYLCASSMGGTQYFGPGTRLLVL.

This clonotype was seen at least ten times. V is TRBV2 and J is TRBJ2-3; possibly TRBD1 for D (6 bases). Germline lookup yields CDR1 SNHLY and CDR2 FYNNEI. The V end lost 5 bases, the J end lost 0 bases, and 9 bases lay between the germline ends. This CDR3 contains 14 residues. The CDR3 here is CASSPRGSTDTQYF. CDR3 nucleotides: TGTGCCAGCAGTCCCAGGGGAAGCACAGATACGCAGTATTTT.

The rearrangement links TRBV29-1 to TRBJ2-7, with a weak D call TRBD1 (5 bases). V lost 7 bases, J lost 7 bases, and 17 bases lay in between. The CDR3 has 12 residues. The V gene's germline CDR1 is SQVTM and CDR2 ANQGSEA. CDR3 in amino acids: CSGTSVVGEQYF. The CDR3, as DNA: TGCAGCGGGACATCCGTCGTGGGGGAGCAGTACTTC.

The rearrangement links TRBV20-1 to TRBJ1-1; D not certain. Germline V gene lookup returns CDR1 DFQATT and CDR2 SNEGSKA (reference sequence). The length of the CDR3 is 14 residues. The V gene lost 0 bases and the J gene lost 0 bases, with 8 bases spanning the gap. CDR3 coding DNA: TGCAGTGCTAGAGATCCCAGTATGAACACTGAAGCTTTCTTT. It specifies CSARDPSMNTEAFF.

This clonotype was detected only a few times. The chain's CDR3 is CASSLEGYGGRPEAFF. The CDR3 DNA reads as TGTGCCAGCAGCTTAGAGGGTTACGGGGGCCGCCCTGAAGCTTTCTTT. This rearrangement joins TRBV7-9 to TRBJ1-1; D possibly corresponds to TRBD1 (6 bases). The V and J ends lost 1 base and 6 bases respectively, with 18 bases between them. This CDR3 is built from 16 residues. Germline lookup yields CDR1 SEHNR and CDR2 FQNEAQ (reference sequence).

This clonotype was seen a few times. The chain uses TRBV20-1 and TRBJ2-3; 8 bases are shared with TRBD2. Germline loops: CDR1 DFQATT, CDR2 SNEGSKA (reference sequence). This CDR3 region has 14 residues. Trimming at V came to 6 bases and at J to 5 bases, leaving 10 bases not matched to a gene. The CDR3: CSARDGTSGDTQYF. In DNA form, the CDR3 reads TGCAGTGCAAGGGATGGGACTAGTGGAGATACGCAGTATTTT.

The chain combines TRBV6-5 with TRBJ2-2, with TRBD2 matching over 10 bases. This CDR3 spans 17 amino acids. The ends lost 1 base at V and 3 bases at J; junction bases unmatched: 5. In germline, CDR1 is MNHEY, CDR2 SVGAGI. The CDR3 spells CASSYLLAGSDTGELFF. CDR3 nucleotide sequence: TGTGCCAGCAGTTACTTACTAGCGGGATCCGACACCGGGGAGCTGTTTTTT.

This clonotype was seen a single time. One end of the junction does not line up with germline, which may come from a read error. The chain uses TRBV29-1 and TRBJ2-2; perhaps TRBD1 as D (6 bases). There are 12 residues in the CDR3. The germline gives CDR1 SQVTM, CDR2 ANQGSEA. CDR3 sequence: CSGGQNTGELLF. CDR3 nucleotide sequence: TGCAGCGGGGGACAAAACACCGGGGAGCTGCTTTTT.

The rearrangement links TRBV18 to TRBJ2-7; 8 nucleotides agree with TRBD1. CDR1 is KGHSH, CDR2 LQKENI, per germline. V shed 3 bases and J 4 bases; nucleotides not matched to a gene: 8. The CDR3 runs to 15 residues. DNA of the CDR3: TGTGCCAGCTCACCTTTGGGACAGGCGCTATACGAGCAGTACTTC. Residues: CASSPLGQALYEQYF.

A few counts support this clonotype. This sequence joins TRBV5-1 and TRBJ2-5; TRBD2 might be the D (5 bases). Germline loops: CDR1 SGHRS, CDR2 YFSETQ. This CDR3 has 14 residues. Trimming removed 6 bases at V and 1 base at J, with 13 bases between. CDR3 nucleotide sequence: TGCGCCAGCAACCTAGCAGGCTTCCAAGAGACCCAGTACTTC. It specifies CASNLAGFQETQYF.

This clonotype was seen more than once but under ten times. This chain links TRBV24-1 with TRBJ1-2; D is perhaps TRBD1 (5 bases). The V gene lost 5 bases and the J gene lost 6 bases, with 24 bases spanning the gap. Germline-derived CDR1 and CDR2 are KGHDR and SFDVKD. The CDR3 totals 17 residues. CDR3 sequence (DNA): TGTGCCACCAGTGCTAGACCGGGGGGAAGTCTGGGGCATGGCTACACCTTC. Protein: CATSARPGGSLGHGYTF.

The V call is TRBV19, the J call TRBJ2-1, with D possibly being TRBD2 (6 bases). CDR1 is LNHDA, CDR2 SQIVND, per germline (reference sequence). This CDR3 has 17 amino acids. V was trimmed by 1 base and J by 7 bases, leaving 20 bases between them. The CDR3 coding sequence is TGTGCCAGTAGTATAGGGACAAGGGGAAGGCGGGAAAATGAGCAGTTCTTC. The encoded protein is CASSIGTRGRRENEQFF.

The V and J genes are TRBV10-1 and TRBJ2-2; 11 bases match TRBD2. The CDR3 has 21 amino acids. With V trimmed by 2 bases and J by 1 base, 15 bases remained unmatched. CDR1 WNHNN and CDR2 SYGVQD come from the germline V gene (reference sequence). The CDR3 loop reads CASSEGLRWTSGPRNTGELFF. CDR3 coding DNA: TGCGCCAGCAGTGAGGGGCTGAGGTGGACTAGCGGGCCTAGGAACACCGGGGAGCTGTTTTTT.

The chain is built from TRBV6-2 or TRBV6-3 and TRBJ2-1; 7 nucleotides match TRBD1. Germline CDR1 MNHEY, CDR2 SVGEGT. V was clipped by 7 bases and J by 5 bases; unmatched bases: 14. The CDR3 totals 16 residues. The CDR3 loop is CASTRGGAGLNNEQFF. In DNA, the CDR3 is TGTGCCAGCACCCGAGGGGGCGCTGGGCTAAACAATGAGCAGTTCTTC.

The rearrangement links TRBV2 to TRBJ2-1; D is uncertain. The germline V gene encodes CDR1 SNHLY and CDR2 FYNNEI. The CDR3 length is 12 residues. The V and J ends lost 9 bases and 6 bases respectively, with 12 bases between them. CDR3 loop: CASLKWSNEQFF. The CDR3 nucleotides are TGTGCCAGTCTTAAGTGGAGCAATGAGCAGTTCTTC.

Details on this clonotype: The junction departs from the called germline gene at one end, perhaps through a read error. V and J are TRBV24-1 and TRBJ2-1, with 9 bases aligning to TRBD1. Germline V CDR1 and CDR2: KGHDR, SFDVKD. The CDR3 extends over 16 amino acids. The CDR3 DNA follows: TGTGCCACAAGTGATGGGGGACAGGGCCCCTACAATGAGCAGTTCTTC. This translates into CATSDGGQGPYNEQFF.

The DNA of the CDR3 is TGCGCCAGCAGCCAACTAGCCGTAGCCCACGAGCAGTACTTC. Protein sequence: CASSQLAVAHEQYF. The V call is TRBV4-3, the J call TRBJ2-7; perhaps TRBD2 as D (5 bases). The CDR3 runs to 14 residues. Trimming pared 2 bases from V and 5 bases from J, leaving 13 bases between. Germline CDR1 reads LGHNA; CDR2 reads YSLEER.